The 2 T cell receptor beta chains given below trace back to one sample, sequenced in a study of cytomegalovirus exposure and HLA in healthy donors. Sequenced by immunoSEQ multiplex PCR; TCRdb stores in-frame clones only, minus some. This table has 100,000 to 150,000 clones, roughly 87% appearing once. The sample consisted of PBMCs. The receptors originated from a woman aged 18-29 years in good health and CMV-seronegative.

This clone came up once. This chain links TRBV28 with TRBJ2-7, with 8 bases matching TRBD2. V lost 3 bases to trimming and J lost 4 bases; unmatched junction nucleotides: 2. From germline, CDR1 is MDHEN and CDR2 SYDVKM. The CDR3 spans 13 residues. Written as DNA, the CDR3 is TGTGCCAGCAGTTTCGGGGGGGGTTACGAGCAGTACTTC. Translating gives CASSFGGGYEQYF. Looking up the rest from reference TRBV28 and TRBJ2-7 gives the full variable domain: DVKVTQSSRYLVKRTGEKVFLECVQDMDHENMFWYRQDPGLGLRLIYFSYDVKMKEKGDIPEGYSVSREKKERFSLILESASTNQTSMYLCASSFGGGYEQYFGPGTRLTVT.

The gene calls are TRBV10-1 and TRBJ2-7; a weak D match, TRBD2 (5 bases). Germline V gene sequence: CDR1 WNHNN, CDR2 SYGVQD (reference sequence). CDR3 size: 15 residues. The germline V and J ends were trimmed by 3 bases and 1 base, with 13 bases remaining between them. CDR3 DNA sequence: TGCGCCAGCAGTGATGGGAGTGGCGGATCCTACGAGCAGTACTTC. Encoded protein: CASSDGSGGSYEQYF.